These T cell receptor beta chains were read from a single sample in a study of CD8 T cells in ankylosing spondylitis. TCRdb reprocessed the 5' RACE reads via MiXCR and lists one record per CDR3 protein. The sample holds approximately 220,000 distinct CDR3 sequences, around 20% seen once. Sequences were obtained from blood, either unsorted or a sorted T cell fraction (not recorded which). Receptor source: a male donor with ankylosing spondylitis. The CDR3 runs from the conserved cysteine through the conserved F or W. Fields, in order: clone size, CDR3 length, J gene, D gene, V gene, CDR3 protein, CDR3 DNA. A D gene is named only where the DNA matches it firmly. Only part of the rows carry a size: once, few, many, or a class if the clone is expanded.

few,14,TRBJ2-7,NA,TRBV7-9,CASSSEGSSYEQYF,TGTGCCAGCAGCTCCGAGGGGTCCTCTTACGAGCAGTACTTC
NA,15,TRBJ2-2,NA,TRBV12-3/TRBV12-4,CASSLSPEAPGELFF,TGTGCCAGCAGTTTATCGCCAGAGGCCCCCGGGGAGCTGTTTTTT
NA,20,TRBJ2-3,TRBD2,TRBV7-3,CASSLYGSLGLAASTDTQYF,TGTGCCAGCAGCTTATATGGTTCCCTGGGACTAGCCGCTAGCACAGATACGCAGTATTTT
NA,14,TRBJ2-3,TRBD2,TRBV4-2,CASTLAGATDTQYF,TGTGCCAGCACACTAGCGGGGGCCACAGATACGCAGTATTTT
NA,19,TRBJ2-2,TRBD2,TRBV12-3/TRBV12-4,CASRGKITSGGKNTGELFF,TGTGCCAGCAGGGGCAAGATAACTAGCGGGGGGAAGAACACCGGGGAGCTGTTTTTT
few,16,TRBJ2-7,NA,TRBV7-9,CASSLVETDLAYEQYF,TGTGCCAGCAGCTTAGTGGAGACAGACTTGGCCTACGAGCAGTACTTC
NA,16,TRBJ2-1,TRBD2,TRBV7-9,CASSLDRGGSGGEQFF,TGTGCCAGCAGCTTAGATCGTGGCGGGAGTGGGGGTGAGCAGTTCTTC
NA,16,TRBJ1-5,NA,TRBV4-1,CASSRKQGGADQPQHF,TGCGCCAGCAGCCGAAAACAGGGAGGGGCGGATCAGCCCCAGCATTTT
many,14,TRBJ2-5,NA,TRBV5-6,CASSHGPGQETQYF,TGTGCCAGCAGCCATGGCCCGGGACAAGAGACCCAGTACTTC
NA,15,TRBJ2-2,NA,TRBV28,CASSFDAWGVGELFF,TGTGCCAGCAGTTTCGACGCGTGGGGGGTCGGGGAGCTGTTTTTT
few,14,TRBJ1-5,NA,TRBV7-9,CASSSLTGNQPQHF,TGTGCCAGCAGCTCCCTTACAGGGAATCAGCCCCAGCATTTT
many,14,TRBJ1-1,NA,TRBV5-6,CASSLAGGTAEAFF,TGTGCCAGCAGCTTGGCGGGGGGCACCGCTGAAGCTTTCTTT
NA,15,TRBJ2-5,NA,TRBV5-6,CASSLDWQNQETQYF,TGTGCCAGCAGCTTGGATTGGCAAAACCAAGAGACCCAGTACTTC
NA,18,TRBJ2-7,NA,TRBV11-1,CASSPGGGGQILPYEQYF,TGTGCCAGCAGCCCTGGTGGGGGGGGACAAATTCTACCTTACGAGCAGTACTTC
few,14,TRBJ1-5,NA,TRBV6-1,CASRGDGASGPQHF,TGTGCCAGCAGAGGGGACGGCGCGTCTGGGCCCCAGCATTTT
NA,14,TRBJ2-7,NA,TRBV6-1,CASRDMDRLYEQYF,TGTGCCAGCAGGGACATGGATAGACTCTACGAGCAGTACTTC
few,13,TRBJ2-7,NA,TRBV29-1,CSFGEGGGREQYF,TGCAGCTTCGGCGAGGGGGGGGGTCGCGAGCAGTACTTC
many,14,TRBJ2-1,TRBD1,TRBV12-3/TRBV12-4,CASSLGDSYNEQFF,TGTGCCAGCAGTTTAGGGGACAGCTACAATGAGCAGTTCTTC
NA,10,TRBJ1-1,NA,TRBV7-9,CAQSTTEALF,TGTGCCCAAAGCACGACTGAAGCTCTCTTT
NA,17,TRBJ2-7,TRBD1,TRBV12-3/TRBV12-4,CASRPPSEDRTSYEQYF,TGTGCCAGCAGACCCCCTAGTGAGGACAGGACTTCCTACGAGCAGTACTTC
many,16,TRBJ1-2,NA,TRBV20-1,CSAREAGWLVDYGYTF,TGCAGTGCTAGAGAGGCAGGGTGGTTGGTAGACTATGGCTACACCTTC
few,16,TRBJ2-5,TRBD1,TRBV11-3,CASSADRQGARETQYF,TGTGCCAGCAGCGCGGACCGTCAGGGGGCTCGGGAGACCCAGTACTTC
NA,15,TRBJ1-1,NA,TRBV19,CASSARASLNTEAFF,TGTGCCAGTAGCGCTCGGGCCAGCCTGAACACTGAAGCTTTCTTT
few,15,TRBJ2-3,TRBD2,TRBV20-1,CSARPLAVSTDTQYF,TGCAGTGCTAGGCCGCTAGCGGTCAGCACAGATACGCAGTATTTT
NA,11,TRBJ2-5,NA,TRBV24-1,CATSSVKTQYF,TGTGCCACCAGTTCGGTAAAGACCCAGTACTTC
NA,11,TRBJ2-1,NA,TRBV6-2/TRBV6-3,CASTHGTEQFF,TGTGCCAGCACCCACGGGACAGAGCAGTTCTTC
few,14,TRBJ2-1,NA,TRBV30,CAGTPSGAYNEQFF,TGTGCCGGAACCCCCAGCGGAGCCTACAATGAGCAGTTCTTC
NA,13,TRBJ1-2,NA,TRBV29-1,CSVDGAGGYGYTF,TGCAGCGTTGATGGGGCAGGTGGCTATGGCTACACCTTC
few,14,TRBJ2-3,NA,TRBV7-3,CASSIGDVLDTQYF,TGTGCCAGCAGTATAGGGGACGTTCTTGATACGCAGTATTTT
few,16,TRBJ1-4,TRBD1,TRBV7-9,CASSLVSTGVNEKLFF,TGTGCCAGCAGCTTAGTGTCGACAGGGGTAAATGAAAAACTGTTTTTT
many,14,TRBJ1-1,TRBD1,TRBV12-3/TRBV12-4,CASNTAGGNTEAFF,TGTGCCAGCAACACCGCAGGGGGGAACACTGAAGCTTTCTTT
few,15,TRBJ2-7,NA,TRBV7-8,CASSLLPGEFYEQYF,TGTGCCAGCAGCTTACTTCCGGGGGAGTTCTACGAGCAGTACTTC
many,16,TRBJ2-7,TRBD2,TRBV4-3,CASSQESDLAGGEQYF,TGCGCCAGCAGCCAAGAAAGTGATCTAGCGGGAGGAGAGCAGTACTTC
NA,14,TRBJ2-1,NA,TRBV27,CASSSDSSYNEQFF,TGTGCCAGCAGTTCGGACAGTTCCTACAATGAGCAGTTCTTC
NA,12,TRBJ1-1,NA,TRBV29-1,CSVPGVGFGAFF,TGCAGCGTTCCCGGGGTCGGGTTTGGGGCTTTCTTT
few,15,TRBJ1-6,NA,TRBV12-3/TRBV12-4,CASSSDGPYNSPLHF,TGTGCCAGCAGTTCAGACGGACCCTATAATTCACCCCTCCACTTT
NA,13,TRBJ2-4,NA,TRBV12-3/TRBV12-4,CASSLGGYGIQYF,TGTGCCAGCAGTTTAGGAGGGTACGGCATTCAGTACTTC
many,13,TRBJ2-7,TRBD2,TRBV12-3/TRBV12-4,CASSWAGGYEQYF,TGTGCCAGCAGTTGGGCGGGGGGGTACGAGCAGTACTTC
NA,15,TRBJ2-7,TRBD2,TRBV11-1,CASSLMGGSPHEQYF,TGTGCCAGCAGCTTAATGGGCGGGAGCCCCCACGAGCAGTACTTC
NA,16,TRBJ2-3,TRBD2,TRBV7-8,CASSGTSGAPTDTQYF,TGTGCCAGCAGCGGGACTAGCGGGGCCCCCACAGATACGCAGTATTTT
NA,15,TRBJ1-2,TRBD1,TRBV6-1,CASSEGQGGNYGYTF,TGTGCCAGCAGTGAAGGACAGGGGGGTAACTATGGCTACACCTTC
NA,17,TRBJ2-3,TRBD2,TRBV4-1,CASSQWPSGGRGDTQYF,TGCGCCAGCAGCCAATGGCCTAGCGGGGGTCGGGGAGATACGCAGTATTTT
few,14,TRBJ1-5,NA,TRBV15,CATTSTGFGQPQHF,TGTGCCACCACCTCCACAGGGTTCGGTCAGCCCCAGCATTTT
few,15,TRBJ2-7,NA,TRBV4-1,CASSLRGGDSYEQYF,TGCGCCAGCAGCCTACGAGGGGGGGACTCCTACGAGCAGTACTTC
NA,14,TRBJ1-6,TRBD1,TRBV7-9,CASSPGTANSPLHF,TGTGCCAGCAGCCCGGGGACAGCAAATTCACCCCTCCACTTT
many,12,TRBJ1-5,NA,TRBV7-9,CASSLGGQPQHF,TGTGCCAGCAGCTTGGGAGGTCAGCCCCAGCATTTT
NA,17,TRBJ1-2,NA,TRBV21-1,CASSNTSPSGGAYGYTF,TGTGCCAGCAGCAACACTTCACCCTCAGGGGGAGCCTATGGCTACACCTTC
NA,13,TRBJ2-5,NA,TRBV7-3,CASSLNVFETQYF,TGTGCCAGCAGCTTAAATGTCTTCGAGACCCAGTACTTC
few,17,TRBJ2-1,NA,TRBV28,CASSFPTSAGVYNEQFF,TGTGCCAGCAGTTTCCCAACCTCGGCAGGGGTCTACAATGAGCAGTTCTTC
NA,15,TRBJ2-2,TRBD1,TRBV30,CAWSPAEQGLGELFF,TGTGCCTGGAGTCCAGCCGAACAGGGGCTCGGGGAGCTGTTTTTT
few,15,TRBJ1-3,NA,TRBV10-3,CAISESWAEGNTIYF,TGTGCCATCAGTGAGTCGTGGGCCGAGGGAAACACCATATATTTT
many,15,TRBJ2-1,TRBD2,TRBV5-1,CASSLASGGYNEQFF,TGCGCCAGCAGCTTGGCCAGCGGGGGATACAATGAGCAGTTCTTC
NA,15,TRBJ1-5,TRBD1,TRBV12-3/TRBV12-4,CASSAQGGSNQPQHF,TGTGCCAGCAGTGCGCAGGGGGGAAGCAATCAGCCCCAGCATTTT
NA,15,TRBJ1-1,TRBD1,TRBV6-5,CASSYFGTGSTEAFF,TGTGCCAGCAGTTACTTCGGGACAGGGTCCACTGAAGCTTTCTTT
few,13,TRBJ1-2,NA,TRBV12-3/TRBV12-4,CASSLWEDNGYTF,TGTGCCAGCAGTTTGTGGGAGGATAACGGCTACACCTTC
NA,18,TRBJ2-4,TRBD2,TRBV20-1,CSADPGGSGAPLKNIQYF,TGCAGTGCTGACCCGGGTGGTAGCGGGGCCCCCCTCAAAAACATTCAGTACTTC
few,11,TRBJ2-2,NA,TRBV7-9,CASSPFGELFF,TGTGCCAGCAGCCCGTTTGGGGAGCTGTTTTTT
NA,13,TRBJ2-2,NA,TRBV28,CASSFRRTGELFF,TGTGCCAGCAGTTTTAGGCGCACCGGGGAGCTGTTTTTT
few,16,TRBJ1-1,NA,TRBV6-2/TRBV6-3,CASRPVPRTVNTEAFF,TGTGCCAGCAGACCGGTACCTAGGACAGTGAACACTGAAGCTTTCTTT
NA,16,TRBJ2-1,TRBD1,TRBV5-1,CASSHWDRSTYNEQFF,TGCGCCAGCAGCCACTGGGACAGGAGCACCTACAATGAGCAGTTCTTC